This is a list of T cell receptor beta chains from one sample in a study of PD-L1 blockade in urothelial cancer. Repertoires were generated with immunoSEQ multiplex PCR, while TCRdb's copy carries only in-frame clones and drops some. The sample lists roughly 87,000 clones; roughly 87% were seen once. Source: PBMCs, taken around atezolizumab (anti-PD-L1) treatment. Receptors were obtained from a woman aged 70-85 years with urothelial cancer. CDR3s include the opening cysteine and the closing phenylalanine or tryptophan. D genes are given only for firm matches. Clone size appears in some rows only: once, few, many, or a class for an expanded clone.

. | once | TRBJ1-2 | TRBV7-9 | CASSLGQGSYGYTF | TGTGCCAGCAGCTTAGGCCAGGGTAGCTATGGCTACACCTTC
. | . | TRBJ2-7 | TRBV27 | CASSRDSDYEQYF | TGTGCCAGCAGTCGGGACTCAGACTACGAGCAGTACTTC
. | . | TRBJ1-1 | TRBV19 | CASKVLNSGTNTEAFF | TGTGCCAGTAAGGTCCTTAACAGTGGGACAAACACTGAAGCTTTCTTT
TRBD2 | . | TRBJ2-7 | TRBV28 | CASSFSAGVGEQYF | TGTGCCAGCAGTTTCTCAGCGGGAGTGGGGGAGCAGTACTTC
TRBD1 | . | TRBJ2-5 | TRBV7-9 | CASSSGQGWETQYF | TGTGCCAGCAGCTCGGGACAGGGGTGGGAGACCCAGTACTTC
. | . | TRBJ2-1 | TRBV5-4 | CASSSGGSSYNEQFF | TGTGCCAGCAGCTCAGGAGGCAGCTCCTACAATGAGCAGTTCTTC
TRBD1 | once | TRBJ1-1 | TRBV19 | CASAVQGTEAFF | TGTGCCAGTGCAGTACAGGGGACTGAAGCTTTCTTT
TRBD2 | . | TRBJ2-3 | TRBV7-3 | CASSSARSGRRGDTQYF | TGTGCCAGCAGCTCGGCCCGTAGCGGGAGAAGGGGAGATACGCAGTATTTT
. | . | TRBJ2-1 | TRBV20-1 | CSARSGNEQFF | TGCAGTGCTAGGTCCGGGAATGAGCAGTTCTTC
. | . | TRBJ1-2 | TRBV27 | CASRALGDYGYTF | TGTGCCAGCAGGGCCTTGGGAGACTATGGCTACACCTTC
. | . | TRBJ2-7 | TRBV27 | CASSRIQGYEQYF | TGTGCCAGCAGCCGAATCCAGGGATACGAGCAGTACTTC
TRBD2 | . | TRBJ2-3 | TRBV27 | CASSLWGGRGTDTQYF | TGTGCCAGCAGTTTATGGGGCGGGAGAGGCACAGATACGCAGTATTTT
TRBD1 | . | TRBJ1-2 | TRBV13 | CASSDRTGGNGYTF | TGTGCCAGCAGCGACCGGACAGGGGGCAATGGCTACACCTTC
TRBD1 | . | TRBJ2-2 | TRBV10-3 | CAIGRDSGELFF | TGTGCCATCGGACGGGACAGCGGGGAGCTGTTTTTT
. | once | TRBJ2-7 | TRBV11-2 | CASSLSGYEQYF | TGTGCCAGCAGCTTATCCGGCTACGAGCAGTACTTC
TRBD2 | once | TRBJ2-2 | TRBV19 | CASSTKLAGVYTGELFF | TGTGCCAGTAGTACCAAACTAGCGGGGGTTTACACCGGGGAGCTGTTTTTT
. | few | TRBJ2-5 | TRBV5-1 | CASSSQETQYF | TGCGCCAGCAGCTCGCAAGAGACCCAGTACTTC
TRBD1 | . | TRBJ2-3 | TRBV28 | CASSLPGQAGSPDTQYF | TGTGCCAGCAGTTTACCGGGACAGGCTGGTAGTCCAGATACGCAGTATTTT
TRBD2 | few | TRBJ2-3 | TRBV5-1 | CASSTGTSGGADTQYF | TGCGCCAGCAGCACCGGGACTAGCGGGGGGGCTGATACGCAGTATTTT
TRBD2 | . | TRBJ2-7 | TRBV4-2 | CASSQAGPGLAGGGAYEQYF | TGTGCCAGCAGCCAAGCTGGACCGGGACTAGCGGGAGGAGGGGCATACGAGCAGTACTTC
TRBD2 | . | TRBJ2-7 | TRBV30 | CAWRVGRGINKQYF | TGTGCCTGGAGAGTGGGGCGGGGGATTAATAAGCAGTACTTC
TRBD1 | . | TRBJ2-3 | TRBV5-1 | CASSGTGSTDTQYF | TGCGCCAGCAGCGGGACAGGAAGCACAGATACGCAGTATTTT
. | . | TRBJ2-5 | TRBV25-1 | CASMAGLPQETQYF | TGTGCCAGCATGGCGGGACTGCCCCAAGAGACCCAGTACTTC
. | . | TRBJ2-7 | TRBV7-8 | CASSFNRFYEQYF | TGTGCCAGCAGCTTCAACAGGTTCTACGAGCAGTACTTC
. | . | TRBJ1-2 | TRBV28 | CASSSAVEGLRGYTF | TGTGCCAGCAGTTCGGCGGTAGAGGGCCTAAGAGGCTACACCTTC
TRBD1 | . | TRBJ2-7 | TRBV6-6 | CASSYVRGPNYEQYF | TGTGCCAGCAGTTACGTCAGGGGGCCCAACTACGAGCAGTACTTC
. | . | TRBJ1-1 | TRBV6-6 | CASRAGQNTEAFF | TGTGCCAGCAGAGCAGGGCAGAACACTGAAGCTTTCTTT
TRBD1 | few | TRBJ2-2 | TRBV18 | CASFGTATGELFF | TGTGCCAGCTTCGGGACAGCCACCGGGGAGCTGTTTTTT
. | . | TRBJ1-4 | TRBV30 | CAWSRNPGANEKLFF | TGTGCCTGGAGTCGGAACCCAGGGGCTAATGAAAAACTGTTTTTT
. | . | TRBJ2-2 | TRBV7-4 | CASSLALRGYHTGELFF | TGTGCCAGCAGCTTAGCTTTAAGGGGATATCACACCGGGGAGCTGTTTTTT
. | . | TRBJ2-1 | TRBV7-3 | CASSPTSGSDEQFF | TGTGCCAGCAGCCCGACCTCAGGTTCAGATGAGCAGTTCTTC
. | . | TRBJ1-5 | TRBV9 | CASSTDGLNQPQHF | TGTGCCAGCAGCACAGACGGACTCAATCAGCCCCAGCATTTT
TRBD1 | . | TRBJ1-2 | TRBV5-1 | CASSRDRSTNYGYTF | TGCGCCAGCAGCAGGGACAGGTCCACTAACTATGGCTACACCTTC